Below are 9 T cell receptor beta chains sequenced from a single sample in a study of T cell changes during pregnancy in multiple sclerosis. Here immunoSEQ multiplex PCR was the method, and the copy in TCRdb shows in-frame clones only, minus some. This table has about 80,000 clones, roughly 94% appearing once. The sequencing here drew on peripheral blood, taken in the second trimester of pregnancy. These receptor sequences come from a female donor in good health, enrolled as a control in a pregnancy study.

V gene TRBV5-6 combines with J gene TRBJ1-1, with D hard to call. Trimming shortened V by 0 bases and J by 6 bases, and 9 bases separated the two germline ends. CDR3 size: 13 residues. Germline assignment: CDR1 SGHDT and CDR2 YYEEEE. CDR3: CASSLGVRAEAFF. The CDR3 DNA follows: TGTGCCAGCAGCTTGGGGGTACGGGCTGAAGCTTTCTTT.

The J gene is TRBJ2-1, the V gene TRBV7-8; 12 bases line up with TRBD2. The V segment lost 1 base and the J segment 7 bases; nucleotides outside the gene matches: 5. CDR1 is SGHVS, CDR2 FQNEAQ, per germline. This CDR3 comprises 16 residues. CDR3 loop: CASSLGLAGGPNEQFF. The DNA for the CDR3 is TGTGCCAGCAGCTTAGGTCTAGCGGGAGGGCCGAATGAGCAGTTCTTC.

The chain is built from TRBV4-2 and TRBJ1-1; D gene uncertain. The CDR3 is 16 amino acids. Deletions cut 4 bases from V and 0 bases from J, with 15 bases between. CDR1 is LGHNA and CDR2 is YNFKEQ in the germline V gene. The CDR3 DNA reads TGTGCCAGCAGCCCCGGACTCCACGAGGTGAACACTGAAGCTTTCTTT. Translation: CASSPGLHEVNTEAFF.

The gene calls are TRBV2 and TRBJ2-7; 10 bases fit TRBD1. This CDR3 has 15 residues. Germline CDR1 is SNHLY and CDR2 is FYNNEI. V was clipped by 7 bases and J by 6 bases; unmatched bases: 12. This chain's CDR3 is CASIRSRDRGSEQYF. The CDR3 DNA reads as TGTGCCAGCATACGGAGCCGGGACAGGGGCTCCGAGCAGTACTTC.

The V call is TRBV5-1, the J call TRBJ2-1; maybe TRBD2 (6 bases). CDR3 size: 15 residues. Germline V gene lookup returns CDR1 SGHRS and CDR2 YFSETQ. Trimming pared 3 bases from V and 5 bases from J, leaving 15 bases between. The CDR3 DNA reads TGCGCCAGCAGCTCCACAGCGGGCCAAAACAATGAGCAGTTCTTC. This codes for CASSSTAGQNNEQFF.

The gene calls are TRBV6-5 and TRBJ1-2; tentatively, D is TRBD1 (6 bases). Germline values: CDR1 MNHEY, CDR2 SVGAGI. Trimming removed 6 bases at V and 3 bases at J, with 14 bases between. There are 14 residues in the CDR3. The CDR3 here is CASRNSGVDYGYTF. CDR3 nucleotides: TGTGCCAGCAGAAACTCAGGGGTCGACTATGGCTACACCTTC.

The chain joins TRBV18 to TRBJ2-2; D is undetermined. The CDR3 sequence is 12 residues long. Trimming left V 6 bases short and J 2 bases short, with 4 bases between. The germline CDR1 and CDR2 sequences are KGHSH and LQKENI. CDR3 amino acids: CASSPNTGELFF. The CDR3 DNA is TGTGCCAGCTCCCCTAACACCGGGGAGCTGTTTTTT.

This chain joins TRBV6-1 and TRBJ2-1; 9 nucleotides align to TRBD2. CDR1 is MNHNS and CDR2 is SASEGT in the germline V gene. This CDR3 has 19 residues. Trimming cost V 3 bases and J 6 bases; bases outside gene matches: 18. CDR3: CASSDFEWSWTSATNEQFF. In DNA form, the CDR3 reads TGTGCCAGCAGTGATTTCGAGTGGAGCTGGACTAGCGCTACCAATGAGCAGTTCTTC.

V gene TRBV12-5 combines with J gene TRBJ2-1; 7 bases fit TRBD2. Germline lookup yields CDR1 LGHNT and CDR2 FRNRAP. CDR3 length equals 12 residues. Trimming at V came to 2 bases and at J to 8 bases, leaving 0 bases not matched to a gene. Here the CDR3 DNA reads TGTGCTAGTGGTTTGAGCGGGGATGAGCAGTTCTTC. Residues: CASGLSGDEQFF.